The TCR beta chain described here comes from a study of blood T cells in healthy people across ages. A second 7 to 11 cycle PCR used barcoded and J-beta primers. TCRdb called the 5' RACE reads again in MiXCR, with one record for every CDR3 protein. Of approximately 2,000,000 distinct CDR3 sequences listed, 35% to 50% were seen once; the top ten hold roughly 23%. This CDR3 has 19 residues. The germline CDR1 and CDR2 sequences are SGHTA and FQGNSA. The J segment lost 0 bases and the V segment lost 3 bases, leaving 11 bases of the junction unmatched. Sequences were obtained from blood. The gene calls are TRBV7-2 and TRBJ2-7; 13 bases align to TRBD2. The sequence derives from a human donor in good health. In nucleotides, the CDR3 is TGTGCCAGCAGCTTCCGACTAGCGGGGGGCCGGAGGAGCTCCTACGAGCAGTACTTC. As protein: CASSFRLAGGRRSSYEQYF.